Below are 17 T cell receptor beta chains sequenced from a single sample in a study of technical replicates of blood from a handful of donors. The method was immunoSEQ multiplex PCR; TCRdb's version includes in-frame clones alone and lacks a portion of them. This sample has about 84,000 clones, with roughly 98% found just once. The sequencing input was T cells isolated from PBMCs. These receptors were collected from a human donor in good health.

The chain has TRBV5-4 and TRBJ2-1, with D perhaps matching TRBD1 (6 bases). The CDR3 is 18 residues long. The germline CDR1 and CDR2 sequences are SGHNT and YYREEE (reference sequence). V was pared by 0 bases and J by 0 bases, with 16 bases between. CDR3 protein: CASSLGPGQGSSYNEQFF. Written as DNA, the CDR3 is TGTGCCAGCAGCTTGGGGCCGGGGCAGGGGAGCTCCTACAATGAGCAGTTCTTC.

This chain connects TRBV25-1 to TRBJ2-2, with 12 bases aligning to TRBD2. The CDR3 is made up of 14 amino acids. Germline V lookup: CDR1 MGHDK, CDR2 SYGVNS. Germline trimming cut 9 bases from V and 5 bases from J; bases unmatched to any gene: 4. CDR3 sequence reads: CASLGLAGTGELFF. CDR3 nucleotides: TGTGCCAGTCTGGGACTAGCGGGTACCGGGGAGCTGTTTTTT.

The chain recombines TRBV10-3 with TRBJ1-1, with TRBD1 as a possible D gene (5 bases). Germline V gene lookup returns CDR1 ENHRY and CDR2 SYGVKD. The length of the CDR3 is 13 residues. Deletions cut 7 bases from V and 2 bases from J, with 11 bases between. The CDR3 is CAINAGTNTEAFF. In DNA form, the CDR3 reads TGTGCCATCAATGCGGGGACTAACACTGAAGCTTTCTTT.

The rearrangement links TRBV27 to TRBJ2-1, with 7 bases matching TRBD2. Germline CDR1 is MNHEY and CDR2 is SMNVEV (reference sequence). Unmatched junction bases numbered 8, after V lost 7 bases and J lost 5 bases. The CDR3 loop spans 14 amino acids. The CDR3 DNA reads TGTGCCAGCACCCCCCGGGGGGTACACAATGAGCAGTTCTTC. Amino acid sequence: CASTPRGVHNEQFF.

This clone was found once. V usage is TRBV5-4 and J usage is TRBJ2-2, with D possibly matching TRBD2 (6 bases). V was cut by 6 bases and J by 1 base, with 16 bases left in between. The CDR3 has 16 residues. Germline V gene data show CDR1 as SGHNT and CDR2 as YYREEE (reference sequence). Here the CDR3 reads CASTKMGGLNTGELFF. The DNA of the CDR3 is TGTGCCAGCACCAAGATGGGGGGTCTGAACACCGGGGAGCTGTTTTTT.

The chain recombines TRBV4-2 with TRBJ2-1; D is possibly TRBD2 (7 bases). Trimming took off 4 bases at V and 8 bases at J, with 12 bases between the two ends. Germline CDR1 is LGHNA and CDR2 is YNFKEQ. The CDR3 extends over 13 amino acids. This CDR3 reads CASSRGGRDEQFF. The CDR3 DNA sequence: TGTGCCAGCAGCCGGGGGGGCCGGGATGAGCAGTTCTTC.

The genes are TRBV6-1 and TRBJ2-7; D is unresolved. V lost 8 bases and J lost 4, with 18 bases in between. This CDR3 has 14 amino acids. The germline gives CDR1 MNHNS, CDR2 SASEGT. CDR3 residues: CASRNPGSRYEQYF. The DNA for the CDR3 is TGTGCCAGCCGAAACCCGGGTTCTCGGTACGAGCAGTACTTC.

J is TRBJ2-2 and V is TRBV11-1; D may be TRBD2 (5 bases). CDR3 length equals 16 residues. CDR1 and CDR2 (germline): SGHAT, FQDESV (reference sequence). V was pared by 3 bases and J by 3 bases, with 14 bases between. The CDR3, as DNA: TGTGCCAGCAGCTTCGGACTGGTCAAGGACACCGGGGAGCTGTTTTTT. It yields the protein CASSFGLVKDTGELFF.

The chain employs TRBV5-5 and TRBJ1-1; 8 bases are a match to TRBD1. Per germline, CDR1 SGHKS and CDR2 YYEKEE (reference sequence). The CDR3 runs 15 residues. With 4 bases clipped from V and 6 bases from J, the junction kept 11 bases outside the gene matches. DNA for the CDR3: TGTGCCAGCAGCATGCAGGGGGCGTATGACGCTGAAGCTTTCTTT. It translates to CASSMQGAYDAEAFF.

This chain's CDR3 is CASSHRGEAFF. CDR3 nucleotide sequence: TGCGCCAGCAGCCACCGGGGGGAAGCTTTCTTT. This chain connects TRBV4-1 to TRBJ1-1, with TRBD1 as a possible D gene (5 bases). The V gene's germline CDR1 is MGHRA and CDR2 YSYEKL. V shed 3 bases and J shed 8 bases, with 7 bases lying between them. The CDR3 length is 11 residues.

The chain is built from TRBV6-1 and TRBJ1-1; 8 bases are a match to TRBD1. This CDR3 has 12 residues. J lost 7 bases, V lost 4 bases, and 2 bases had no gene match. Looked up from germline, CDR1 is MNHNS and CDR2 is SASEGT. The CDR3 here is CASSGQGNEAFF. The CDR3, as DNA: TGTGCCAGCAGTGGACAGGGGAATGAAGCTTTCTTT.

The CDR3 reads CASSKLSGTDTGELFF. The DNA of the CDR3 is TGTGCCAGCAGTAAGCTGAGCGGGACTGACACCGGGGAGCTGTTTTTT. This chain connects TRBV6-4 to TRBJ2-2; 7 bases are a match to TRBD2. The germline V gene encodes CDR1 MRHNA and CDR2 SNTAGT. V dropped 5 bases and J dropped 3; count of bases not matched to a gene: 9. The CDR3 spans 16 residues.

The chain is built from TRBV30 and TRBJ1-1, with a possible D match to TRBD1 (5 bases). Per germline, CDR1 GTSNPN and CDR2 SVGIG (reference sequence). V lost 1 base and J 7 bases, leaving 10 bases between the germline ends. The CDR3 contains 12 residues. CDR3 amino acids: CAWSEVGLEAFF. In DNA, the CDR3 is TGTGCCTGGAGTGAGGTGGGGCTTGAAGCTTTCTTT. Drawing the rest from reference TRBV30 and TRBJ1-1, the complete variable domain is SQTIHQWPATLVQPVGSPLSLECTVEGTSNPNLYWYRQAAGRGLQLLFYSVGIGQISSEVPQNLSASRPQDRQFILSSKKLLLSDSGFYLCAWSEVGLEAFFGQGTRLTVV.

This chain joins TRBV19 and TRBJ2-4, with a tentative D call TRBD1 (6 bases). The CDR3 extends over 16 amino acids. Per germline, CDR1 LNHDA and CDR2 SQIVND (reference sequence). V lost 6 bases and J lost 8, with 23 bases in between. CDR3 residues: CASSHRQGRVGDIQYF. DNA for the CDR3: TGTGCCAGTAGCCATCGCCAGGGGCGTGTTGGAGACATTCAGTACTTC.

The chain combines TRBV7-7 with TRBJ2-5; 9 positions agree with TRBD2. This CDR3 has 21 residues. V shed 5 bases, J shed 0 bases, and the junction held 22 bases outside the gene matches. Germline assignment: CDR1 SSHAT and CDR2 FNYEAQ (reference sequence). The DNA of the CDR3 is TGTGCCAGCAGCACCCGCCAGGGAGGGGCTAGCGGGAAGGGGAACCAAGAGACCCAGTACTTC. Encoded protein: CASSTRQGGASGKGNQETQYF.

This chain links TRBV6-1 with TRBJ2-7; 8 nucleotides match TRBD1. The V and J ends lost 3 bases and 4 bases, in that order; junction bases with no gene match: 17. CDR1 is MNHNS and CDR2 is SASEGT in the germline V gene. The CDR3 consists of 18 residues. The CDR3 bases are TGTGCCAGCAGTGAGCTGGGGACAGGCCTAGGGCCTGGGTACGAGCAGTACTTC. It codes for CASSELGTGLGPGYEQYF.

The chain combines TRBV9 with TRBJ2-3; D is uncertain. Trimming stripped 0 bases from V and 4 bases from J, with 9 bases between. The CDR3 length is 14 residues. CDR1 SGDLS and CDR2 YYNGEE come from the germline V gene. The CDR3 region is CASSVALGSDTQYF. As DNA, the CDR3 is TGTGCCAGCAGCGTAGCTTTGGGCTCAGATACGCAGTATTTT.